The clone carrying this TCR beta chain turned up a few times. The antigen is unknown. This specimen comes from a study of cytomegalovirus exposure and HLA in healthy donors. Study conclusions and caveats: TCR beta chains numbering 150 to 200 were designated cytomegalovirus-associated. Follow-up analysis seemed to connect common viral pathogens with several of the most significant clusters identified.

The CDR3 has 14 amino acids. Trimming left V 4 bases short and J 5 bases short, with 14 bases between. Germline V lookup: CDR1 SGHRS, CDR2 YFSETQ. The PCR made use of 60 Vbeta and 13 Jbeta primers. Data came from immunoSEQ multiplex PCR; TCRdb stores just in-frame clones and leaves some out. The data show 160,000 or so clones, about 75% seen once. The specimen was PBMCs. The chain is built from TRBV5-1 and TRBJ2-3, with D tentatively TRBD2 (6 bases). The TCR originated in a man aged 35 to 55 in good health and CMV-seropositive. CDR3 sequence reads: CASSPGTQGDTQYF. The CDR3 DNA follows: TGCGCCAGCAGCCCCGGGACTCAAGGAGATACGCAGTATTTT.